One sample yielded the 14 T cell receptor beta chains listed below, sequenced in a study of control samples from healthy donors and cancer patients (TCRdb year 2020). Receptor amplification or capture employed the immunoSEQ multiplex PCR assay. Drawn from immuneACCESS, this table holds only the in-frame rearrangements with V and J called that TCRdb kept. Clones are partly lost; checked studies trace under half to an unresolved V gene and leave the rest unexplained. The sample table holds around 95,000 clones, of which about 90% were seen once. In total, the top ten clones hold 18% of the sample. The material sequenced was blood. These receptors were obtained from a woman aged 45-59 years in good health.

The chain employs TRBV6-5 and TRBJ2-7, with 9 bases identical to TRBD1. Germline CDR1 MNHEY, CDR2 SVGAGI. The CDR3 has 13 amino acids. With 5 bases clipped from V and 5 bases from J, the junction kept 4 bases outside the gene matches. CDR3 in amino acids: CASSPGQGNEQYV. CDR3 bases: TGTGCCAGCAGTCCGGGACAGGGCAACGAGCAGTACGTC.

The chain uses TRBV5-8 and TRBJ2-5, with D possibly being TRBD1 (5 bases). Germline V CDR1 and CDR2: SGHTS, YDEGEE. The CDR3 length is 15 residues. Trimming took off 5 bases at V and 5 bases at J, with 19 bases between the two ends. CDR3 DNA sequence: TGTGCCAGCAGAAGACAGCTATATTTTCAGGAGACCCAGTACTTC. Protein sequence: CASRRQLYFQETQYF.

The rearrangement joins TRBV6-5 to TRBJ1-2; a possible D gene is TRBD1 (5 bases). Trimming left V 8 bases short and J 8 bases short, with 18 bases between. The length of the CDR3 is 13 residues. Germline values: CDR1 MNHEY, CDR2 SVGAGI. The CDR3 bases are TGTGCCAGCCGGTTATCTCCAGGGCGGGGCTACACCTTC. It is translated as CASRLSPGRGYTF.

The chain uses TRBV29-1 and TRBJ2-6, with D unresolved. The V and J ends lost 4 bases and 0 bases respectively, with 4 bases between them. The CDR3 is 13 amino acids. Germline V CDR1 and CDR2: SQVTM, ANQGSEA. The CDR3 is CSVGDSGANVLTF. In DNA form, the CDR3 reads TGCAGCGTTGGAGACTCTGGGGCCAACGTCCTGACTTTC.

The chain recombines TRBV19 with TRBJ2-3; 8 bases match TRBD1. Per the germline V gene, CDR1 is LNHDA and CDR2 is SQIVND (reference sequence). There are 14 residues in the CDR3. Germline trimming cut 7 bases from V and 3 bases from J; bases unmatched to any gene: 6. The CDR3 loop is CASIGQGRTDTQYF. DNA for the CDR3: TGTGCCAGTATCGGACAGGGAAGAACAGATACGCAGTATTTT.

The chain uses TRBV21-1 and TRBJ1-5. TRBV21-1 is a documented pseudogene. The CDR3 extends over 11 amino acids. Here the CDR3 reads CASRGNQPQHF. Here the CDR3 DNA reads TGTGCCAGCAGAGGCAATCAGCCCCAGCATTTT.

The V and J genes are TRBV7-8 and TRBJ2-3, with D possibly being TRBD1 or TRBD2 (6 bases each). The germline CDR1 and CDR2 sequences are SGHVS and FQNEAQ. V lost 9 bases, J lost 2 bases, and 18 bases lay in between. The CDR3 consists of 15 residues. The DNA of the CDR3 is TGTGCCAGTTCCACAGGGCTAGCGTCCACAGATACGCAGTATTTT. As protein: CASSTGLASTDTQYF.

V and J are TRBV11-2 and TRBJ1-1; D unresolved. Trimming took off 6 bases at V and 2 bases at J, with 16 bases between the two ends. This CDR3 is built from 15 residues. The V gene's germline CDR1 is SGHAT and CDR2 FQNNGV. Here the CDR3 DNA reads TGTGCCAGCAGGCCTGAAGGAACAGTTAACACTGAAGCTTTCTTT. Translating it yields CASRPEGTVNTEAFF.

This chain uses TRBV11-2 with TRBJ2-5; weak D call: TRBD1 (5 bases). The V end lost 2 bases, the J end lost 7 bases, and 11 bases lay between the germline ends. The CDR3 is 13 amino acids. Germline loops: CDR1 SGHAT, CDR2 FQNNGV. CDR3 DNA: TGTGCCAGCAGCTTAAGGGGCCGGGTGACCCAGTACTTC. This codes for CASSLRGRVTQYF.

This clone was observed a single time. The V and J genes are TRBV7-3 and TRBJ2-2; 8 bases agree with TRBD1. The V segment lost 6 bases and the J segment 6 bases; nucleotides outside the gene matches: 6. Per the germline V gene, CDR1 is SGHTA and CDR2 is FQGTGA. This CDR3 contains 14 residues. The CDR3 is CASRNSGGSGELFF. CDR3 nucleotides: TGTGCCAGCAGAAATTCAGGGGGCTCCGGGGAGCTGTTTTTT.

The rearrangement joins TRBV14 to TRBJ2-3; D uncertain. Looked up from germline, CDR1 is SGHDN and CDR2 is FVKESK. V was cut by 2 bases and J by 4 bases, with 7 bases left in between. This CDR3 has 13 amino acids. CDR3 region: CASSQYVADTQYF. The CDR3 DNA reads TGTGCCAGCAGCCAATATGTCGCAGATACGCAGTATTTT.

The genes are TRBV13 and TRBJ2-7, with a possible D match to TRBD2 (5 bases). This CDR3 is built from 13 residues. Germline V gene lookup returns CDR1 PRHDT and CDR2 FYEKMQ (reference sequence). V lost 4 bases, J lost 7 bases, and 14 bases lay in between. CDR3 coding DNA: TGTGCCAGCAGCTGGGAGAACTCTTTGGAGCAGTACTTC. Amino acids: CASSWENSLEQYF.

Only one count was recorded for this clone. The chain combines TRBV30 with TRBJ1-1; D is unclear. V was clipped by 0 bases and J by 0 bases, with 5 bases between them. This CDR3 is built from 13 residues. Germline lookup yields CDR1 GTSNPN and CDR2 SVGIG (reference sequence). For the CDR3, the DNA is TGTGCCTGGAGTGTAACTTTGAACACTGAAGCTTTCTTT. It specifies CAWSVTLNTEAFF.

J is TRBJ2-7 and V is TRBV6-6; 14 positions match TRBD2. CDR3 size: 16 residues. CDR1 is MNHNY and CDR2 is SVGAGI in the germline V gene (reference sequence). Trimming at V came to 6 bases and at J to 3 bases, leaving 7 bases not matched to a gene. CDR3 residues: CASSDGLAGGLYEQYF. The CDR3 nucleotides read TGTGCCAGCAGCGACGGACTAGCGGGGGGACTCTACGAGCAGTACTTC.